A selection of T cell receptor beta chains follows, all from one sample in a study of blood T cell repertoires in COVID-19. Generated by immunoSEQ multiplex PCR, the TCRdb table keeps only in-frame clones and is missing some. The sample lists approximately 300,000 clones, about nine tenths occurring once. Sample: PBMCs or T cells enriched from blood (not recorded which). The source of these receptors is a woman younger than 45 who had recovered from COVID-19. Each CDR3 is given with its conserved first and last residue. A D gene is named only where the DNA matches it firmly. Not all rows give a size; the values are once, few, many and, for expanded clones, a class.

TRBJ2-2 | NA | TRBV6-5 | NA | CASSYVPSNTGELFF | TGTGCCAGCAGTTACGTGCCTAGTAACACCGGGGAGCTGTTTTTT
TRBJ2-7 | TRBD1 | TRBV19 | NA | CASSPFGTADYEQYF | TGTGCCAGTAGTCCCTTCGGGACAGCCGACTACGAGCAGTACTTC
TRBJ2-7 | TRBD2 | TRBV7-2 | NA | CASSQTSGAYEQYF | TGTGCCAGCAGCCAGACTAGCGGGGCGTACGAGCAGTACTTC
TRBJ2-2 | TRBD2 | TRBV7-8 | NA | CASSPEWGTSGRLRLILNTGELFF | TGTGCCAGCAGCCCCGAATGGGGGACTAGCGGGAGGTTGAGACTTATATTAAACACCGGGGAGCTGTTTTTT
TRBJ2-7 | TRBD1 | TRBV7-2 | NA | CASTSGGSYEQYF | TGTGCCAGCACCTCAGGGGGCTCCTACGAGCAGTACTTC
TRBJ1-4 | NA | TRBV5-1 | NA | CASSAGATNEKLFF | TGCGCCAGCAGCGCGGGGGCAACTAATGAAAAACTGTTTTTT
TRBJ1-6 | TRBD1 | TRBV18 | once | CASSLTGTGLSPLHF | TGTGCCAGCTCACTTACCGGGACAGGGCTATCACCCCTCCACTTT
TRBJ1-4 | TRBD1 | TRBV28 | NA | CASSPRGSATNEKLFF | TGTGCCAGCAGTCCCAGGGGGTCCGCAACTAATGAAAAACTGTTTTTT
TRBJ1-1 | NA | TRBV5-1 | NA | CASSLPPGGHTEAFF | TGCGCCAGCAGCTTGCCTCCAGGTGGGCACACTGAAGCTTTCTTT
TRBJ2-7 | TRBD1 | TRBV11-2 | NA | CASSLVHRGHEQYF | TGTGCCAGCAGCTTAGTTCACAGGGGGCACGAGCAGTACTTC
TRBJ1-1 | NA | TRBV7-3 | NA | CASSLTRGNTEAFF | TGTGCCAGCAGCTTAACAAGGGGGAACACTGAAGCTTTCTTT
TRBJ2-3 | NA | TRBV20-1 | NA | CSAEGRDTQYF | TGCAGTGCTGAGGGGAGGGATACGCAGTATTTT
TRBJ2-2 | TRBD2 | TRBV4-1 | once | CASSSRLAGGLDGELFF | TGCGCCAGCAGCTCACGGCTAGCGGGAGGGCTGGACGGGGAGCTGTTTTTT
TRBJ1-2 | TRBD1 | TRBV7-2 | NA | CASSPQGNYGYTF | TGTGCCAGCAGTCCACAGGGGAACTATGGCTACACCTTC
TRBJ2-3 | NA | TRBV30 | NA | CAWRMEGRESTDTQYF | TGTGCCTGGAGAATGGAGGGCAGGGAAAGCACAGATACGCAGTATTTT
TRBJ1-1 | NA | TRBV6-5 | NA | CASVAGGEAFF | TGTGCCAGCGTGGCAGGAGGTGAAGCTTTCTTT
TRBJ1-1 | NA | TRBV7-9 | NA | CASSLELGGVAEAFF | TGTGCCAGCAGCTTAGAACTCGGGGGTGTGGCTGAAGCTTTCTTT
TRBJ2-7 | NA | TRBV11-2 | NA | CASSLVGYEQYF | TGTGCCAGCAGCTTAGTCGGGTACGAGCAGTACTTC
TRBJ2-3 | NA | TRBV10-3 | once | CAISVSSSLTDTQYF | TGTGCCATCAGTGTCTCTAGTAGCCTCACAGATACGCAGTATTTT
TRBJ1-2 | TRBD1 | TRBV28 | NA | CASSFAFGVGGQGSLGYTF | TGTGCCAGCAGTTTCGCTTTCGGGGTTGGGGGACAGGGATCTTTGGGCTACACCTTC
TRBJ1-4 | NA | TRBV30 | NA | CAWSVPASATNEKLFF | TGTGCCTGGAGTGTGCCCGCCTCGGCAACTAATGAAAAACTGTTTTTT
TRBJ1-5 | TRBD1 | TRBV6-5 | NA | CASRNTGGYQPQHF | TGTGCCAGCAGGAATACAGGGGGGTATCAGCCCCAGCATTTT
TRBJ1-4 | TRBD1 | TRBV19 | NA | CASGAGQTPEKLFF | TGTGCCAGTGGTGCGGGACAGACCCCTGAAAAACTGTTTTTT
TRBJ2-1 | TRBD1 | TRBV6-6 | NA | CASSSNRGQGPQGLIYNEQFF | TGTGCCAGCAGCAGTAACAGGGGTCAAGGCCCACAAGGCCTTATCTACAATGAGCAGTTCTTC
TRBJ2-1 | NA | TRBV7-9 | NA | CASSLFLWGETGFYNEQFF | TGTGCCAGCAGCTTATTTTTGTGGGGCGAGACCGGCTTCTACAATGAGCAGTTCTTC
TRBJ1-1 | TRBD1 | TRBV2 | NA | CASSATGTGVAEAFF | TGTGCCAGCAGTGCAACCGGGACAGGGGTCGCTGAAGCTTTCTTT
TRBJ1-2 | NA | TRBV4-3 | NA | CASSQDLGWRGYTF | TGCGCCAGCAGCCAAGATCTCGGGTGGAGGGGCTACACCTTC
TRBJ1-3 | NA | TRBV18 | NA | CASSPQSGAAGNTIYF | TGTGCCAGCTCACCACAATCAGGGGCTGCTGGAAACACCATATATTTT
TRBJ2-7 | TRBD1 | TRBV6-5 | NA | CASSHRDRGFEQYF | TGTGCCAGCAGTCACCGGGACAGGGGGTTCGAGCAGTACTTC
TRBJ2-7 | TRBD2 | TRBV20-1 | NA | CSASVGRGPLEQYF | TGCAGTGCTAGTGTCGGGAGGGGTCCGCTCGAGCAGTACTTC
TRBJ2-7 | TRBD1 | TRBV7-2 | NA | CASSSWTGVTYEQYF | TGTGCCAGCAGCTCTTGGACAGGGGTCACCTACGAGCAGTACTTC
TRBJ2-3 | TRBD2 | TRBV5-8 | NA | CASSTGGVDTQYF | TGTGCCAGCAGCACCGGGGGGGTGGATACGCAGTATTTT
TRBJ2-6 | NA | TRBV4-3 | NA | CASSRLTGASSGANVLTF | TGCGCCAGCAGCCGGTTGACAGGTGCTTCCTCTGGGGCCAACGTCCTGACTTTC
TRBJ1-2 | TRBD1 | TRBV30 | NA | CAWRGTGVDGYTF | TGTGCCTGGAGGGGGACAGGGGTTGATGGCTACACCTTC
TRBJ2-1 | NA | TRBV7-2 | NA | CASSPSGWDNEQFF | TGTGCCAGCAGCCCGTCGGGGTGGGACAATGAGCAGTTCTTC
TRBJ2-7 | NA | TRBV6-5 | once | CASSYSSGPYEQYF | TGTGCCAGCAGTTACTCTAGCGGTCCCTACGAGCAGTACTTC
TRBJ2-1 | NA | TRBV27 | once | CASSSARYYNEQFF | TGTGCCAGCAGTTCAGCTAGGTACTACAATGAGCAGTTCTTC
TRBJ1-2 | TRBD1 | TRBV27 | NA | CASSLQGVYGYTF | TGTGCCAGCAGTTTGCAGGGGGTTTATGGCTACACCTTC
TRBJ2-5 | NA | TRBV27 | NA | CASSLLGETQYF | TGTGCCAGCAGTTTGCTCGGGGAGACCCAGTACTTC